The next 23 T cell receptor beta chains were all read from a single sample in a study of technical replicates of blood from a few donors. TCRdb keeps only in-frame clones here, not all; method: immunoSEQ multiplex PCR. The sample has about 90,000 clones; roughly 94% are singletons. Material for sequencing was T cells isolated from PBMCs. The receptor set was obtained from a human donor in good health.

The V and J genes are TRBV5-1 and TRBJ1-3; possible D gene TRBD1, 5 bases. V was cut by 3 bases and J by 3 bases, with 13 bases left in between. Germline V gene data show CDR1 as SGHRS and CDR2 as YFSETQ. The CDR3 sequence is 15 residues long. The CDR3 reads CASSSTGTFGNTIYF. The CDR3, as DNA: TGCGCCAGCAGCTCCACCGGGACTTTTGGAAACACCATATATTTT.

This chain connects TRBV5-1 to TRBJ1-1; 11 nucleotides align to TRBD1. This CDR3 region has 14 residues. Germline CDR1 reads SGHRS; CDR2 reads YFSETQ. With V trimmed by 4 bases and J by 6 bases, 5 bases remained unmatched. CDR3 nucleotides: TGCGCCAGCAGCCCGGGACAGGGGGACCCTGAAGCTTTCTTT. As protein: CASSPGQGDPEAFF.

The rearrangement uses TRBV6-5 and TRBJ2-3; D is ambiguous. Per the germline V gene, CDR1 is MNHEY and CDR2 is SVGAGI. CDR3 size: 13 residues. Trimming removed 8 bases at V and 1 base at J, with 10 bases between. In DNA form, the CDR3 reads TGTGCCAGCTCTCCAGTGGGCACAGATACGCAGTATTTT. It encodes CASSPVGTDTQYF.

The V gene is TRBV6-4, the J gene TRBJ2-3; 7 nucleotides agree with TRBD1. Germline loops: CDR1 MRHNA, CDR2 SNTAGT. The CDR3 covers 13 residues. The V and J ends lost 3 bases and 5 bases, in that order; junction bases with no gene match: 2. As DNA, the CDR3 is TGTGCCAGCAGTGAGGGACAGCTAGATACGCAGTATTTT. It specifies CASSEGQLDTQYF.

This CDR3 is CASSLDPRGLTDTQYF. DNA for the CDR3: TGTGCCAGCAGCTTAGACCCGCGGGGGCTCACAGATACGCAGTATTTT. V gene TRBV11-1 combines with J gene TRBJ2-3, with a possible D match to TRBD2 (7 bases). CDR3 length: 16 amino acids. The germline gives CDR1 SGHAT, CDR2 FQDESV (reference sequence). V was cut by 1 base and J by 2 bases, with 13 bases left in between.

V gene TRBV4-1 combines with J gene TRBJ2-3; no firm D call. V dropped 3 bases and J dropped 6 bases, with 7 bases sitting between them. CDR3 length: 12 amino acids. Germline CDR1 MGHRA, CDR2 YSYEKL. CDR3 residues: CASSHPSDTQYF. The CDR3 region has the DNA TGCGCCAGCAGCCACCCCTCGGATACGCAGTATTTT.

This clone was detected a few times. The chain links TRBV29-1 to TRBJ1-1, with D possibly matching TRBD1 (5 bases). V lost 4 bases to trimming and J lost 3 bases, with 12 bases between them. Germline V CDR1 and CDR2: SQVTM, ANQGSEA. This CDR3 region has 13 residues. CDR3 in amino acids: CSVGRVSDTEAFF. DNA of the CDR3: TGCAGCGTTGGCAGGGTGAGTGACACTGAAGCTTTCTTT.

The rearrangement uses TRBV28 and TRBJ1-2; D unclear. Germline values: CDR1 MDHEN, CDR2 SYDVKM. The CDR3 loop spans 14 amino acids. The ends were cut back, 6 bases at V and 5 bases at J, with 16 bases in the middle. The CDR3 loop reads CASRSRLIWYGYTF. CDR3 DNA sequence: TGTGCCAGCAGATCCAGACTGATCTGGTATGGCTACACCTTC.

The rearrangement links TRBV10-3 to TRBJ2-3, with TRBD1 as a possible D gene (6 bases). V lost 0 bases and J lost 3, with 10 bases in between. The CDR3 spans 15 residues. Germline CDR1 reads ENHRY; CDR2 reads SYGVKD. The CDR3 sequence is CAISESGHQTDTQYF. Written as DNA, the CDR3 is TGTGCCATCAGTGAGTCGGGACACCAGACAGATACGCAGTATTTT.

The chain couples TRBV11-3 to TRBJ1-5, with 7 bases identical to TRBD1. CDR1 is SGHNT and CDR2 is YENEEA in the germline V gene. CDR3 length equals 14 residues. Losses at the gene ends were 6 bases for V and 0 bases for J; bases not matched to a gene: 2. CDR3 sequence: CASRDRDSNQPQHF. In DNA, the CDR3 is TGTGCCAGCAGAGACAGGGATAGCAATCAGCCCCAGCATTTT.

The rearrangement uses TRBV7-9 and TRBJ2-7, with 9 positions matching TRBD1. Germline V gene sequence: CDR1 SEHNR, CDR2 FQNEAQ (reference sequence). The CDR3 is made up of 12 amino acids. The J segment lost 4 bases and the V segment lost 6 bases, leaving 1 base of the junction unmatched. The CDR3 DNA is TGTGCCAGCAGTGGACAGGGGTACGAGCAGTACTTC. Amino acid sequence: CASSGQGYEQYF.

The V and J genes are TRBV19 and TRBJ2-7, with 7 positions matching TRBD2. The J segment lost 3 bases and the V segment lost 5 bases, leaving 4 bases of the junction unmatched. CDR1 is LNHDA and CDR2 is SQIVND in the germline V gene (reference sequence). This CDR3 is built from 13 residues. CDR3 region: CASSHGLVYEQYF. DNA for the CDR3: TGTGCCAGTAGTCACGGACTAGTCTACGAGCAGTACTTC.

Only one count was recorded for this clone. The rearrangement uses TRBV18 and TRBJ2-2, with 10 positions matching TRBD1. The CDR3 runs to 19 residues. The germline gives CDR1 KGHSH, CDR2 LQKENI. J lost 0 bases, V lost 2 bases, and 9 bases had no gene match. The CDR3 bases are TGTGCCAGCTCACCAAGGGGGACAGGGGTATATGCGAACACCGGGGAGCTGTTTTTT. Translation: CASSPRGTGVYANTGELFF. Using reference TRBV18 and TRBJ2-2 for the parts outside the CDR3, the full variable domain is NAGVMQNPRHLVRRRGQEARLRCSPMKGHSHVYWYRQLPEEGLKFMVYLQKENIIDESGMPKERFSAEFPKEGPSILRIQQVVRGDSAAYFCASSPRGTGVYANTGELFFGEGSRLTVL.

This rearrangement joins TRBV28 to TRBJ2-7, with 7 bases aligning to TRBD2. The J segment lost 0 bases and the V segment lost 6 bases, leaving 11 bases of the junction unmatched. The CDR3 spans 16 residues. Germline V gene sequence: CDR1 MDHEN, CDR2 SYDVKM. The CDR3 sequence: CASSLPSGVSSYEQYF. As DNA, the CDR3 is TGTGCCAGCAGCCTACCGAGCGGGGTAAGCTCCTACGAGCAGTACTTC.

The V gene is TRBV19, the J gene TRBJ1-1; D call uncertain. CDR3 length: 17 amino acids. V lost 1 base and J 1 base, leaving 16 bases between the germline ends. Germline V gene sequence: CDR1 LNHDA, CDR2 SQIVND (reference sequence). CDR3 in amino acids: CASSIGRGILGNTEAFF. In DNA, the CDR3 is TGTGCCAGTAGTATAGGCCGGGGAATCCTGGGGAACACTGAAGCTTTCTTT.

The chain joins TRBV10-3 to TRBJ1-1; tentatively, D is TRBD1 (5 bases). Trimming took off 5 bases at V and 0 bases at J, with 10 bases between the two ends. CDR1 ENHRY and CDR2 SYGVKD come from the germline V gene. CDR3 length equals 14 residues. The DNA for the CDR3 is TGTGCCATCAGTACTGACAGACTGAACACTGAAGCTTTCTTT. Its protein product is CAISTDRLNTEAFF.

The J gene is TRBJ2-1, the V gene TRBV4-2; 8 bases map to TRBD1. The V segment lost 3 bases and the J segment 5 bases; nucleotides outside the gene matches: 9. Germline V lookup: CDR1 LGHNA, CDR2 YNFKEQ. CDR3 size: 16 residues. The CDR3 nucleotides are TGTGCCAGCAGCCATGATCAGGGGGCCCCTAACAATGAGCAGTTCTTC. Its translation: CASSHDQGAPNNEQFF.

The chain employs TRBV18 and TRBJ2-1; a possible D gene is TRBD2 (5 bases). CDR1 and CDR2 (germline): KGHSH, LQKENI. The CDR3 is 16 residues long. Trimming cost V 5 bases and J 8 bases, with 22 bases left between them. The CDR3 reads CASSYYMPRGDDEQFF. CDR3 bases: TGTGCCAGCTCATACTACATGCCACGGGGAGACGATGAGCAGTTCTTC. Using reference TRBV18 and TRBJ2-1 for the parts outside the CDR3, the full variable domain is NAGVMQNPRHLVRRRGQEARLRCSPMKGHSHVYWYRQLPEEGLKFMVYLQKENIIDESGMPKERFSAEFPKEGPSILRIQQVVRGDSAAYFCASSYYMPRGDDEQFFGPGTRLTVL.

The rearrangement uses TRBV6-5 and TRBJ2-7; TRBD2 aligns across 8 bases. This CDR3 contains 13 residues. V lost 6 bases, J lost 5 bases, and 6 bases stayed unmatched. The germline gives CDR1 MNHEY, CDR2 SVGAGI. The CDR3: CASRSGRGNEQYF. DNA of the CDR3: TGTGCCAGCAGGAGCGGGAGAGGCAACGAGCAGTACTTC.

This chain links TRBV4-1 with TRBJ2-7; possibly TRBD1 for D (7 bases). V shed 0 bases and J shed 4 bases, with 13 bases lying between them. The CDR3 is made up of 15 amino acids. CDR1 is MGHRA, CDR2 YSYEKL, per germline. The CDR3 sequence is CASSQEDRRVYEQYF. CDR3 DNA sequence: TGCGCCAGCAGCCAAGAGGACAGGAGGGTTTACGAGCAGTACTTC.

The chain combines TRBV9 with TRBJ1-3; D is unresolved. Per germline, CDR1 SGDLS and CDR2 YYNGEE. The CDR3 is 16 amino acids. Trimming removed 4 bases at V and 0 bases at J, with 14 bases between. CDR3 DNA: TGTGCCAGCAGCCCCTTTGAGGGTTCCTCTGGAAACACCATATATTTT. It is translated as CASSPFEGSSGNTIYF.

This chain connects TRBV4-1 to TRBJ2-7; 7 bases map to TRBD1. With 0 bases clipped from V and 6 bases from J, the junction kept 17 bases outside the gene matches. Per germline, CDR1 MGHRA and CDR2 YSYEKL. The CDR3 sequence is 18 residues long. The CDR3 region has the DNA TGCGCCAGCAGCCAAGAGAGGACAGGACACAGTGTTTTTGGCGAGCAGTACTTC. Residues: CASSQERTGHSVFGEQYF.

The sample holds one count of this clone. The J gene is TRBJ2-5, the V gene TRBV5-1, with a tentative D call TRBD2 (6 bases). With 6 bases removed from V and 4 bases from J, the gap between germline ends came to 16 bases. The CDR3 sequence is 14 residues long. Germline-derived CDR1 and CDR2 are SGHRS and YFSETQ. The CDR3 DNA sequence: TGCGCCAGCAACAGGAGGGCCGAGGGAGAGACCCAGTACTTC. Its translation is CASNRRAEGETQYF.